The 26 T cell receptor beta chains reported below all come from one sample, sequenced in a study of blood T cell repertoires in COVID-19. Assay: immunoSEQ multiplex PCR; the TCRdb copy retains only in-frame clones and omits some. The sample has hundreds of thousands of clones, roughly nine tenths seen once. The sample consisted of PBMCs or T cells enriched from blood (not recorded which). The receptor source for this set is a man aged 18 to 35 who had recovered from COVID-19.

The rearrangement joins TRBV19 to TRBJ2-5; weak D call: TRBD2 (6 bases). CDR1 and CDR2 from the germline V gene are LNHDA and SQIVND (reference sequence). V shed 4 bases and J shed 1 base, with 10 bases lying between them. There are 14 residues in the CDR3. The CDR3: CASSTDYPQETQYF. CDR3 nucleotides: TGTGCCAGTAGTACGGACTACCCCCAAGAGACCCAGTACTTC.

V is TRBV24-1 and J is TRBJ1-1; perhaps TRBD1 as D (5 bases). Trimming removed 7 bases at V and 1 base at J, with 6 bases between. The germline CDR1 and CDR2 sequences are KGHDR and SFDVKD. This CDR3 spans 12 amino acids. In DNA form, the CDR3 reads TGTGCCACCAGGGGGCCGAACACTGAAGCTTTCTTT. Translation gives CATRGPNTEAFF.

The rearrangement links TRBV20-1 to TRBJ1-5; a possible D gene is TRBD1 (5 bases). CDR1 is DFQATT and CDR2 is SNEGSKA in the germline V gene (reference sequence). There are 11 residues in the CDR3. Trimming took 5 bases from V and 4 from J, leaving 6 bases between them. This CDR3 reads CSAPGNQPQHF. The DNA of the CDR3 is TGCAGTGCTCCAGGGAATCAGCCCCAGCATTTT.

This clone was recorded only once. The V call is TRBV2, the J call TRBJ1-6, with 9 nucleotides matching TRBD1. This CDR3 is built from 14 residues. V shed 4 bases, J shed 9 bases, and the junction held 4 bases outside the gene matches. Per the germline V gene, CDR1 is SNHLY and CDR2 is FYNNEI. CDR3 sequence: CASSVGQGSSPLHF. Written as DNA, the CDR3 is TGTGCCAGCAGTGTGGGACAGGGAAGTTCACCCCTCCACTTT. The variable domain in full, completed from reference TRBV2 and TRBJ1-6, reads EPEVTQTPSHQVTQMGQEVILRCVPISNHLYFYWYRQILGQKVEFLVSFYNNEISEKSEIFDDQFSVERPDGSNFTLKIRSTKLEDSAMYFCASSVGQGSSPLHFGNGTRLTVT.

For the CDR3, the DNA is TGTGCCAGCAGCCCAAGGACTAGCGGGGGTATTTACAATGAGCAGTTCTTC. Amino acids: CASSPRTSGGIYNEQFF. This chain uses TRBV7-2 with TRBJ2-1; 13 positions agree with TRBD2. Per germline, CDR1 SGHTA and CDR2 FQGNSA. The CDR3 consists of 17 residues. The V gene end was trimmed by 5 bases and the J gene end by 4 bases; junction bases not matched to a gene: 8.

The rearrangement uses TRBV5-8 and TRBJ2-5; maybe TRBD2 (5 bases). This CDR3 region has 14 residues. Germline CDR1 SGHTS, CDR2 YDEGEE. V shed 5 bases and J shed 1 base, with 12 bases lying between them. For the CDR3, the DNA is TGTGCCAGCAGGGAAAGACGGGGCCAAGAGACCCAGTACTTC. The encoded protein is CASRERRGQETQYF.

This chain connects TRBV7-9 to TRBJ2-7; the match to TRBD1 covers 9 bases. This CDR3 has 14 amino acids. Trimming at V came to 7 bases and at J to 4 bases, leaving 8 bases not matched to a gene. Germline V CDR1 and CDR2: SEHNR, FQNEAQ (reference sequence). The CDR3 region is CASTSGTGRYEQYF. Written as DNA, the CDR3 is TGTGCCAGCACCTCCGGGACAGGGAGGTACGAGCAGTACTTC.

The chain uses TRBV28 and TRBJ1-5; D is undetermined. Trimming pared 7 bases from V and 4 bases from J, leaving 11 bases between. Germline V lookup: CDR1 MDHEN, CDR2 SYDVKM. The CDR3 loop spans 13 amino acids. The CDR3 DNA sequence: TGTGCCAGCACCGCCACAATTAATCAGCCCCAGCATTTT. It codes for CASTATINQPQHF.

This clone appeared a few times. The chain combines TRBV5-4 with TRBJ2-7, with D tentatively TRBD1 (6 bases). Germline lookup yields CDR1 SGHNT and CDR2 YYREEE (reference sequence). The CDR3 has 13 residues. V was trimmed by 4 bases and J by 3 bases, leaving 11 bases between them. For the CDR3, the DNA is TGTGCCAGCAGCACCCGAGGGGGCTACGAGCAGTACTTC. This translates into CASSTRGGYEQYF.

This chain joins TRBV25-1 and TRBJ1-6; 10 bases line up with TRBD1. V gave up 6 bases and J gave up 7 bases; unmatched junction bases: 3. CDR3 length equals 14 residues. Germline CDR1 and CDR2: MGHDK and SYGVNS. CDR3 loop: CASRRGQGNSPLHF. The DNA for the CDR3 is TGTGCCAGCAGGAGGGGACAGGGGAATTCACCCCTCCACTTT.

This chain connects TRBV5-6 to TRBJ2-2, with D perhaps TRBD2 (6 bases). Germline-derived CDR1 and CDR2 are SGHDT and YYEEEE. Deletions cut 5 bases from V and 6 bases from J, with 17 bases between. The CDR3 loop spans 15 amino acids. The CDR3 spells CASRFWGGTAGELFF. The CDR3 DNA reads TGTGCCAGCAGGTTTTGGGGCGGGACTGCCGGGGAGCTGTTTTTT.

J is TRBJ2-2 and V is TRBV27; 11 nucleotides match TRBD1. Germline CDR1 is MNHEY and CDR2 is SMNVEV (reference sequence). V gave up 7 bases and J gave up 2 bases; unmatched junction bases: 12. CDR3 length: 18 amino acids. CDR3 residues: CASTGQGAGIDNTGELFF. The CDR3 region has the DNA TGTGCCAGCACCGGACAGGGGGCGGGAATAGATAACACCGGGGAGCTGTTTTTT.

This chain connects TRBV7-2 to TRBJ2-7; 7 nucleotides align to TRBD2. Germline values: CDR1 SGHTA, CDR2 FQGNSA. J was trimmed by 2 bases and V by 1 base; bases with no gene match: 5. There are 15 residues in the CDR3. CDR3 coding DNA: TGTGCCAGCAGCTTAGAACCTAGCGGAGCCTACGAGCAGTACTTC. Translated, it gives CASSLEPSGAYEQYF.

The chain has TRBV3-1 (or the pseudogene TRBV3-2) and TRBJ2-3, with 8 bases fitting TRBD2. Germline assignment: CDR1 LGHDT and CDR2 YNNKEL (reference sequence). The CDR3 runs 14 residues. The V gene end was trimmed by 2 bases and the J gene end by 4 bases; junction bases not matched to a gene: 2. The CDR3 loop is CASSQREGADTQYF. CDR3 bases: TGTGCCAGCAGCCAACGGGAGGGGGCAGATACGCAGTATTTT.

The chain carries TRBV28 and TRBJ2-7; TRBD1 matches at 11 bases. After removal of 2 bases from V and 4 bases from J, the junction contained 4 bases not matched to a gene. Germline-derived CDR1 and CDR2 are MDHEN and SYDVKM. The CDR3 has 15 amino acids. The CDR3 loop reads CASSLADRGLYEQYF. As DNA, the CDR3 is TGTGCCAGCAGTTTAGCGGACAGGGGGCTGTACGAGCAGTACTTC.

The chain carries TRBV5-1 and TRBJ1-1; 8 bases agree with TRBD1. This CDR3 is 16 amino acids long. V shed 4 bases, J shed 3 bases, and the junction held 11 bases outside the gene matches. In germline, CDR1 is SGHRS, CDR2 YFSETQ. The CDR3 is CASSPGQGLTDTEAFF. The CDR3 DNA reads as TGCGCCAGCAGCCCAGGACAGGGTTTAACTGACACTGAAGCTTTCTTT.

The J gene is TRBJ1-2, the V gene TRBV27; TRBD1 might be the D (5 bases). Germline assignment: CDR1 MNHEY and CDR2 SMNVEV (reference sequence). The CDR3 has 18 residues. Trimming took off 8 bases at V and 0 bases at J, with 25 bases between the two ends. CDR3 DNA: TGTGCCAGCCGGCCCGGGGGTGGGGGGACGCGATCTAACTATGGCTACACCTTC. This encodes CASRPGGGGTRSNYGYTF.

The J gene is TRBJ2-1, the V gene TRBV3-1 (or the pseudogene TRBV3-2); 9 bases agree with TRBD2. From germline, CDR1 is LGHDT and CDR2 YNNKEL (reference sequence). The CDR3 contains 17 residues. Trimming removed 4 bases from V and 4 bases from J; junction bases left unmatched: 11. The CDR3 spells CASSPRGTSQGYNEQFF. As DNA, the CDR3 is TGTGCCAGCAGCCCACGCGGGACTAGCCAGGGGTACAATGAGCAGTTCTTC.

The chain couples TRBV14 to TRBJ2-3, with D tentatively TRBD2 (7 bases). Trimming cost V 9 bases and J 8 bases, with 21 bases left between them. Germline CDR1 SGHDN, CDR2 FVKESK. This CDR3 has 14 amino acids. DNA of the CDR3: TGTGCCAGTAACGCGGCGGGGGCCCCCTCTACGCAGTATTTT. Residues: CASNAAGAPSTQYF.

This CDR3 is CASGTGFTDTQYF. The CDR3 coding sequence is TGTGCCAGCGGGACAGGGTTCACAGATACGCAGTATTTT. The chain carries TRBV14 and TRBJ2-3; 9 bases fit TRBD1. Germline V CDR1 and CDR2: SGHDN, FVKESK. The CDR3 is made up of 13 amino acids. V gave up 8 bases and J gave up 2 bases; unmatched junction bases: 2.

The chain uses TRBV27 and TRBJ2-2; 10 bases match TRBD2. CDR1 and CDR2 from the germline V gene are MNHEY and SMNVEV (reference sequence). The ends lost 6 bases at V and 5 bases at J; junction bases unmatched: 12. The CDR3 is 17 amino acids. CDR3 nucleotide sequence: TGTGCCAGCAGCCGATCCCCTACTAGCGGGACTACCGGGGAGCTGTTTTTT. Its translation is CASSRSPTSGTTGELFF.

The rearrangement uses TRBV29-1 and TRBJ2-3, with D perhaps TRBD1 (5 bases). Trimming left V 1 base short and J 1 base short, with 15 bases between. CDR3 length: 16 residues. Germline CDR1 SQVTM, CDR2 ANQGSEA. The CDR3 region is CSVEVGVGDGTDTQYF. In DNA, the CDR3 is TGCAGCGTTGAAGTAGGGGTAGGGGATGGCACAGATACGCAGTATTTT.

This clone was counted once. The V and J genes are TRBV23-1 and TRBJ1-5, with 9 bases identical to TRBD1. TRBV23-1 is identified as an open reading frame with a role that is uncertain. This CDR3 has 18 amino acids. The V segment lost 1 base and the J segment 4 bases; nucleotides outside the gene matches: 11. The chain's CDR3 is CASSQFPGTGTGNQPQHF. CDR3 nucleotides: TGCGCCAGCAGTCAATTTCCCGGTACCGGGACAGGGAATCAGCCCCAGCATTTT.

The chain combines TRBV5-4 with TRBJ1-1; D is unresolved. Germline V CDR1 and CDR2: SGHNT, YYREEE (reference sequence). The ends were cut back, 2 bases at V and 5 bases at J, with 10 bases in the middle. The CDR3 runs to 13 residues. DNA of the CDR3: TGTGCCAGCAGCTTCGTAGATAGTACTGAAGCTTTCTTT. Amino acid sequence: CASSFVDSTEAFF.

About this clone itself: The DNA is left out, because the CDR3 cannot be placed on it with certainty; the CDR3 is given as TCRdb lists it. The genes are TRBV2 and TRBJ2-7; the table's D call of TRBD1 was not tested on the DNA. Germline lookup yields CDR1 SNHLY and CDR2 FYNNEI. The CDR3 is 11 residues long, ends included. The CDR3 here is CASSEVGQGSF.

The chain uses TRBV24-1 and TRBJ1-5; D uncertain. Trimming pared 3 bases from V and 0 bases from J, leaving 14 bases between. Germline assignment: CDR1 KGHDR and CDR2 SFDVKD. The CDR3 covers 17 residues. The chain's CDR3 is CATSDAGRKYSNQPQHF. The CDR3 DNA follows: TGTGCCACCAGTGATGCCGGGAGGAAATATAGCAATCAGCCCCAGCATTTT.